A selection of T cell receptor beta chains follows, all from one sample in a study of cytomegalovirus exposure and HLA in healthy donors. Assay used: immunoSEQ multiplex PCR; TCRdb lists only in-frame clones, some missing. Of under 200,000 clones listed, approximately 84% are singletons. Sequenced: PBMCs. The receptors originated from a woman aged 45-59 years in good health and CMV-seropositive. Each CDR3 is given with its conserved first and last residue. Fields, in order: CDR3 length, V gene, clone size, J gene, D gene, CDR3 protein, CDR3 DNA. The D gene is left open where the match is weak. Clone sizes are given selectively: once, few, many, or a class where the clone is expanded.

length: 14
V: TRBV29-1
size: NA
J: TRBJ2-6
D: NA
CDR3: CSVAEDSGANVLTF
DNA: TGCAGCGTTGCCGAGGACTCTGGGGCCAACGTCCTGACTTTC

length: 13
V: TRBV5-1
size: NA
J: TRBJ1-1
D: TRBD1
CDR3: CASNLEGTGTAFF
DNA: TGCGCCAGCAACTTGGAAGGGACAGGGACGGCTTTCTTT

length: 15
V: TRBV7-2
size: NA
J: TRBJ1-2
D: TRBD1
CDR3: CASSLGDRGGNGYTF
DNA: TGTGCCAGCAGCTTAGGGGACAGGGGGGGAAATGGCTACACCTTC

length: 15
V: TRBV19
size: NA
J: TRBJ2-2
D: NA
CDR3: CASSPTGEYTGELFF
DNA: TGTGCCAGTAGTCCTACCGGGGAATACACCGGGGAGCTGTTTTTT

length: 15
V: TRBV30
size: NA
J: TRBJ2-5
D: TRBD1
CDR3: CAWSEGGQGQETQYF
DNA: TGTGCCTGGAGTGAAGGTGGACAGGGCCAGGAGACCCAGTACTTC

length: 15
V: TRBV11-2
size: once
J: TRBJ1-5
D: TRBD1
CDR3: CASSSRGTGFQPQHF
DNA: TGTGCCAGCAGCTCCCGCGGGACAGGGTTCCAGCCCCAGCATTTT

length: 13
V: TRBV7-8
size: NA
J: TRBJ2-7
D: NA
CDR3: CASSLVGAYEQYF
DNA: TGTGCCAGCAGCTTAGTCGGGGCCTACGAGCAGTACTTC

length: 14
V: TRBV6-5
size: NA
J: TRBJ2-3
D: TRBD1
CDR3: CASSLRTGTDTQYF
DNA: TGTGCCAGCAGTTTACGGACAGGGACAGATACGCAGTATTTT

length: 11
V: TRBV2
size: NA
J: TRBJ2-1
D: NA
CDR3: CASSYIHEQFF
DNA: TGTGCCAGCAGTTATATCCATGAGCAGTTCTTC

length: 13
V: TRBV29-1
size: NA
J: TRBJ2-7
D: NA
CDR3: CSVEWGGPNEQYF
DNA: TGCAGCGTTGAATGGGGGGGCCCTAACGAGCAGTACTTC

length: 12
V: TRBV28
size: few
J: TRBJ1-2
D: NA
CDR3: CASSLDSYGYTF
DNA: TGTGCCAGCAGTTTGGACAGCTATGGCTACACCTTC

length: 15
V: TRBV7-2
size: few
J: TRBJ2-7
D: NA
CDR3: CASSLSRSMSYEQYF
DNA: TGTGCCAGCAGCTTAAGCCGCTCAATGTCCTACGAGCAGTACTTC

length: 15
V: TRBV9
size: NA
J: TRBJ1-2
D: NA
CDR3: CASSVAFGSDYGYTF
DNA: TGTGCCAGCAGCGTAGCATTTGGGAGTGACTATGGCTACACCTTC

length: 14
V: TRBV11-1
size: NA
J: TRBJ1-2
D: NA
CDR3: CASSLEGSNYGYTF
DNA: TGTGCCAGCAGCTTAGAAGGGAGTAACTATGGCTACACCTTC

length: 16
V: TRBV4-3
size: once
J: TRBJ1-2
D: NA
CDR3: CASSQGDPGVGYGYTF
DNA: TGCGCCAGCAGCCAAGGCGACCCGGGGGTGGGGTATGGCTACACCTTC

length: 15
V: TRBV30
size: NA
J: TRBJ1-2
D: TRBD1
CDR3: CAWSDKGTGGLGYTF
DNA: TGTGCCTGGAGTGATAAGGGGACAGGGGGACTTGGCTACACCTTC

length: 15
V: TRBV11-2
size: NA
J: TRBJ1-3
D: NA
CDR3: CASSLTGIAGNTIYF
DNA: TGTGCCAGCAGTCTCACAGGGATCGCTGGAAACACCATATATTTT

length: 15
V: TRBV19
size: NA
J: TRBJ2-3
D: NA
CDR3: CASRGGSGRGDTQYF
DNA: TGTGCCAGTAGGGGTGGAAGCGGGCGTGGGGATACGCAGTATTTT

length: 15
V: TRBV7-9
size: NA
J: TRBJ1-1
D: NA
CDR3: CASSLEMGGDTEAFF
DNA: TGTGCCAGCAGCTTAGAGATGGGGGGAGACACTGAAGCTTTCTTT

length: 18
V: TRBV10-1
size: NA
J: TRBJ2-4
D: TRBD1
CDR3: CASSPGTGGLGAKNSQYF
DNA: TGCGCCAGCAGTCCCGGGACAGGAGGGTTAGGCGCCAAAAACAGTCAGTACTTC

length: 16
V: TRBV19
size: NA
J: TRBJ2-7
D: TRBD1
CDR3: CASSMGWGTGTYEQYF
DNA: TGTGCCAGTAGTATGGGGTGGGGGACAGGAACCTACGAGCAGTACTTC

length: 13
V: TRBV7-2
size: NA
J: TRBJ1-1
D: NA
CDR3: CASSLELHTEAFF
DNA: TGTGCCAGCAGCTTAGAGCTGCACACTGAAGCTTTCTTT

length: 12
V: TRBV6-5
size: once
J: TRBJ1-1
D: NA
CDR3: CASSSRVGEAFF
DNA: TGTGCCAGCAGTTCTCGAGTCGGTGAGGCTTTCTTT

length: 14
V: TRBV7-2
size: NA
J: TRBJ1-5
D: NA
CDR3: CASSPRHTNQPQHF
DNA: TGTGCCAGCAGCCCCAGACACACAAATCAGCCCCAGCATTTT

length: 19
V: TRBV9
size: NA
J: TRBJ2-6
D: NA
CDR3: CASSVGGGRFRSGANVLTF
DNA: TGTGCCAGCAGCGTAGGGGGCGGCAGATTTAGGTCTGGGGCCAACGTCCTGACTTTC

length: 12
V: TRBV2
size: NA
J: TRBJ1-5
D: NA
CDR3: CASGEGYQPQHF
DNA: TGTGCCAGCGGAGAGGGTTATCAGCCCCAGCATTTT

length: 18
V: TRBV10-3
size: NA
J: TRBJ2-1
D: TRBD2
CDR3: CAISDGTSGSRALNEQFF
DNA: TGTGCCATCAGTGATGGGACTAGCGGGAGTCGGGCCCTCAATGAGCAGTTCTTC

length: 20
V: TRBV21-1
size: NA
J: TRBJ1-1
D: NA
CDR3: CASSKGGQGTFWERNTEAFF
DNA: TGTGCCAGCAGCAAAGGAGGACAGGGGACGTTTTGGGAGCGGAACACTGAAGCTTTCTTT

length: 12
V: TRBV30
size: once
J: TRBJ1-3
D: NA
CDR3: CARGSTGNTIYF
DNA: TGTGCCCGGGGGAGCACTGGAAACACCATATATTTT

length: 16
V: TRBV7-7
size: NA
J: TRBJ2-2
D: TRBD2
CDR3: CASSFRLAENTGELFF
DNA: TGTGCTAGCAGCTTCAGACTAGCGGAGAACACCGGGGAGCTGTTTTTT

length: 17
V: TRBV5-4
size: NA
J: TRBJ2-1
D: NA
CDR3: CASSLGQSEASYNEQFF
DNA: TGTGCCAGCAGCCTCGGCCAATCAGAGGCCTCCTACAATGAGCAGTTCTTC

length: 14
V: TRBV10-3
size: NA
J: TRBJ1-2
D: TRBD1
CDR3: CAISVGTGNYGYTF
DNA: TGTGCCATCAGTGTGGGGACAGGAAACTATGGCTACACCTTC

length: 14
V: TRBV7-2
size: NA
J: TRBJ2-3
D: NA
CDR3: CASSKQGPTDTQYF
DNA: TGTGCCAGCAGCAAACAGGGCCCCACAGATACGCAGTATTTT

length: 17
V: TRBV5-5
size: once
J: TRBJ1-2
D: TRBD1
CDR3: CASSLAPGQDDGYGYTF
DNA: TGTGCCAGCAGCTTGGCCCCCGGACAGGACGACGGCTATGGCTACACCTTC

length: 14
V: TRBV6-6
size: once
J: TRBJ2-3
D: NA
CDR3: CASSYSTRVDTQYF
DNA: TGTGCCAGCAGTTACTCGACGCGGGTGGATACGCAGTATTTT

length: 13
V: TRBV7-2
size: NA
J: TRBJ1-2
D: NA
CDR3: CASTTDRLYGYTF
DNA: TGTGCCAGCACCACGGACAGACTTTATGGCTACACCTTC

length: 15
V: TRBV11-3
size: few
J: TRBJ1-4
D: TRBD1
CDR3: CASSVRDRDREKLFF
DNA: TGTGCCAGCAGCGTTCGGGACAGGGACAGGGAAAAACTGTTTTTT

length: 11
V: TRBV29-1
size: NA
J: TRBJ2-3
D: NA
CDR3: CSGGTGSPLYF
DNA: TGCAGCGGGGGAACAGGGAGTCCCCTGTATTTT

length: 13
V: TRBV6-1
size: NA
J: TRBJ1-1
D: NA
CDR3: CASTLNVDTEAFF
DNA: TGTGCCAGCACCCTCAACGTAGACACTGAAGCTTTCTTT

length: 14
V: TRBV18
size: NA
J: TRBJ2-7
D: NA
CDR3: CASSPRSARDEQYF
DNA: TGTGCCAGCTCACCACGCTCCGCCAGGGACGAGCAGTACTTC

length: 17
V: TRBV4-2
size: NA
J: TRBJ2-6
D: TRBD2
CDR3: CASSQDEGGPGANGLTF
DNA: TGTGCCAGCAGCCAAGATGAGGGAGGGCCCGGGGCCAACGGCCTGACTTTC

length: 13
V: TRBV19
size: NA
J: TRBJ1-2
D: TRBD1
CDR3: CASSTPTGYGYTF
DNA: TGTGCCAGTAGTACCCCGACAGGGTATGGCTACACCTTC

length: 19
V: TRBV27
size: NA
J: TRBJ2-3
D: TRBD2
CDR3: CASSFRATTSGRQTDTQYF
DNA: TGTGCCAGCAGTTTCCGAGCCACGACTAGCGGGAGACAGACAGATACGCAGTATTTT

length: 16
V: TRBV6-1
size: once
J: TRBJ1-2
D: TRBD1
CDR3: CASSVMGQQSSYGYTF
DNA: TGTGCCAGCAGTGTGATGGGACAGCAAAGTTCGTATGGCTACACCTTC

length: 14
V: TRBV30
size: NA
J: TRBJ2-1
D: TRBD2
CDR3: CAWSVGSGDNEQFF
DNA: TGTGCCTGGAGTGTAGGGAGCGGGGACAATGAGCAGTTCTTC

length: 14
V: TRBV2
size: few
J: TRBJ1-1
D: NA
CDR3: CASSNRVEGTEAFF
DNA: TGTGCCAGCAGCAACAGGGTCGAGGGGACTGAAGCTTTCTTT

length: 14
V: TRBV30
size: few
J: TRBJ1-2
D: TRBD1
CDR3: CAWAGTATFLGYTF
DNA: TGTGCCTGGGCCGGGACAGCAACCTTTCTTGGCTACACCTTC

length: 15
V: TRBV5-4
size: NA
J: TRBJ1-6
D: TRBD1
CDR3: CASSRGTAYNSPLHF
DNA: TGTGCCAGCAGCCGAGGGACAGCCTATAATTCACCCCTCCACTTT

length: 13
V: TRBV11-2
size: NA
J: TRBJ1-1
D: NA
CDR3: CASSLGGVTEAFF
DNA: TGTGCCAGCAGCTTAGGGGGGGTCACTGAAGCTTTCTTT

length: 14
V: TRBV28
size: few
J: TRBJ2-6
D: NA
CDR3: CASHGPGGANVLTF
DNA: TGTGCCAGCCACGGACCGGGGGGGGCCAACGTCCTGACTTTC